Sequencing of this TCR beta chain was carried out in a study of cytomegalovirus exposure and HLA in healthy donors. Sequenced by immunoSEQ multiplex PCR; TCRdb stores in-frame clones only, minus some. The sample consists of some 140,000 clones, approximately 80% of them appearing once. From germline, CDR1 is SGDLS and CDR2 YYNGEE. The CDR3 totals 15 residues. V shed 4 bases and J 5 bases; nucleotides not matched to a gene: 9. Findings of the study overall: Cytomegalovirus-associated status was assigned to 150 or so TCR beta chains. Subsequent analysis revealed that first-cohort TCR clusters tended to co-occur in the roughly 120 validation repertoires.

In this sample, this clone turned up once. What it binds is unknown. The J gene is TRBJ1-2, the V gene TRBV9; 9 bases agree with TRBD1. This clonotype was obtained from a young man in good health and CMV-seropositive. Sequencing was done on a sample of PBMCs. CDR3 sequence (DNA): TGTGCCAGCAGCTCCCAACAGGGGGCTTATTATGGCTACACCTTC. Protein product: CASSSQQGAYYGYTF.